These 8 T cell receptor beta chains share one sample of origin, sequenced in a study of blood T cell repertoires in COVID-19. Generated by immunoSEQ multiplex PCR, the TCRdb table keeps only in-frame clones and is missing some. The sample consists of about 180,000 clones, about 86% of them appearing once. Sequencing was carried out using peripheral blood. The source is a woman in her 30s with active or convalescent COVID-19.

J is TRBJ1-2 and V is TRBV19; 11 bases line up with TRBD1. The CDR3 totals 16 residues. The germline CDR1 and CDR2 sequences are LNHDA and SQIVND (reference sequence). The junction had 8 bases not matched to a gene; V was cut back by 3 bases and J by 5 bases. CDR3 in DNA: TGTGCCAGTAGTATCGGACAGGGGGCGATTCTTTATGGCTACACCTTC. It is translated as CASSIGQGAILYGYTF.

The chain has TRBV18 and TRBJ1-2; D is perhaps TRBD1 (5 bases). This CDR3 has 13 amino acids. Looked up from germline, CDR1 is KGHSH and CDR2 is LQKENI. V was clipped by 3 bases and J by 7 bases, with 12 bases between them. In DNA form, the CDR3 reads TGTGCCAGCTCACCTCAAGGGGAAGCTGGCTACACCTTC. Protein product: CASSPQGEAGYTF.

The J gene is TRBJ1-3, the V gene TRBV7-2; the match to TRBD1 covers 9 bases. The junction had 2 bases not matched to a gene; V was cut back by 5 bases and J by 3 bases. CDR1 and CDR2 (germline): SGHTA, FQGNSA. The CDR3 runs 14 residues. DNA for the CDR3: TGTGCCAGCAGCGTGGGACAGGGTGGAAACACCATATATTTT. Its protein is CASSVGQGGNTIYF.

The chain carries TRBV7-2 and TRBJ1-3; a possible D gene is TRBD1 (6 bases). Trimming cost V 6 bases and J 0 bases, with 12 bases left between them. The germline gives CDR1 SGHTA, CDR2 FQGNSA. This CDR3 has 15 amino acids. The CDR3 reads CASSYLGASGNTIYF. As DNA, the CDR3 is TGTGCCAGCAGTTATTTGGGGGCCTCTGGAAACACCATATATTTT.

V gene TRBV6-5 combines with J gene TRBJ1-1; D uncertain. The CDR3 spans 15 residues. CDR1 and CDR2 (germline): MNHEY, SVGAGI. The V gene lost 0 bases and the J gene lost 0 bases, with 8 bases spanning the gap. CDR3 coding DNA: TGTGCCAGCAGTTACTCGCTCAGAATGAACACTGAAGCTTTCTTT. This translates into CASSYSLRMNTEAFF.

This chain uses TRBV14 with TRBJ2-1; 9 bases align to TRBD2. Germline V gives CDR1 SGHDN, CDR2 FVKESK. The CDR3 covers 16 residues. V trimming: 2 bases; J trimming: 4 bases; junction bases outside the gene matches: 6. The CDR3 here is CASSQYLAGSYNEQFF. CDR3 nucleotides: TGTGCCAGCAGCCAATACCTAGCGGGATCTTACAATGAGCAGTTCTTC.

This chain connects TRBV4-1 to TRBJ2-1; no clear D gene. Between the trimmed V and J ends, which lost 1 base and 8 bases, there was a span of 9 bases. Germline CDR1 is MGHRA and CDR2 is YSYEKL. The CDR3 covers 13 residues. The CDR3 DNA reads as TGCGCCAGCAGCCAAGGAATGATAGATGAGCAGTTCTTC. The encoded protein is CASSQGMIDEQFF.

This clone was found once. This chain joins TRBV5-6 and TRBJ2-1; 7 bases match TRBD2. V lost 3 bases and J lost 10; bases outside the gene matches: 7. This CDR3 has 13 residues. Germline V gene sequence: CDR1 SGHDT, CDR2 YYEEEE. The CDR3 DNA follows: TGTGCCAGCAGCTCGGGACTACTTAAGGAGCAGTTCTTC. It yields the protein CASSSGLLKEQFF.